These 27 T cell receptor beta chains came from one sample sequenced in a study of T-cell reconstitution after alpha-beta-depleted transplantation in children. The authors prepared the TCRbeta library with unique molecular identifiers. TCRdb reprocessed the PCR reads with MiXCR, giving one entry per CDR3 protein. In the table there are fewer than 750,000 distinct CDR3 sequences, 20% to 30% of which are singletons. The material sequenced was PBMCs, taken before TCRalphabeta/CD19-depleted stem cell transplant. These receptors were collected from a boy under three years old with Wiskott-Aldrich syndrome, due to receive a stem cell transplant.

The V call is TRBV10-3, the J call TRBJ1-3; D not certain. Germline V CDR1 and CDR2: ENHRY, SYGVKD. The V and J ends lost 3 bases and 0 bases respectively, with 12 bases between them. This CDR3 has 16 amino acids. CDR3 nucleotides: TGTGCCATCAGTGAATTCCTCCAGAGCTCTGGAAACACCATATATTTT. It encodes CAISEFLQSSGNTIYF.

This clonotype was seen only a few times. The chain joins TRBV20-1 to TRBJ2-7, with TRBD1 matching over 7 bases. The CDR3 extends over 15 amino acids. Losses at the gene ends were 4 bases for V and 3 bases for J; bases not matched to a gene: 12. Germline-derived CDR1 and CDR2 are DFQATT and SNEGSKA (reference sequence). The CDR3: CSANGPGQQLYEQYF. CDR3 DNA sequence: TGCAGTGCTAACGGTCCGGGACAGCAACTCTACGAGCAGTACTTC.

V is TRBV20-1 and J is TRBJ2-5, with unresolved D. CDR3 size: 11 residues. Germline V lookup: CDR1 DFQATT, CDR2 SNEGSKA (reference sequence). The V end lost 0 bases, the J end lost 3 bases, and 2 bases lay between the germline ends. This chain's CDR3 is CSARDEETQYF. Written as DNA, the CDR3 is TGCAGTGCTAGAGATGAAGAGACCCAGTACTTC.

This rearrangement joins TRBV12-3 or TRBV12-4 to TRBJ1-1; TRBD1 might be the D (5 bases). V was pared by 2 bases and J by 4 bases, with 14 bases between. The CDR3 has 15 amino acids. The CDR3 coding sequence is TGTGCCAGCAGTTTATCAGCACAGGCGGGCACTGAAGCTTTCTTT. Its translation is CASSLSAQAGTEAFF.

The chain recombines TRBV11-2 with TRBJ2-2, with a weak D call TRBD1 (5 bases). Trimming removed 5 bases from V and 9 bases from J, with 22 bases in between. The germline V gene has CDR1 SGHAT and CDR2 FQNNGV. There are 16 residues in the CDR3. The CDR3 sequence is CASSLTGHVMFRELFF. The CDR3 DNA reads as TGTGCCAGCAGCCTAACCGGACACGTTATGTTTAGGGAGCTGTTTTTT.

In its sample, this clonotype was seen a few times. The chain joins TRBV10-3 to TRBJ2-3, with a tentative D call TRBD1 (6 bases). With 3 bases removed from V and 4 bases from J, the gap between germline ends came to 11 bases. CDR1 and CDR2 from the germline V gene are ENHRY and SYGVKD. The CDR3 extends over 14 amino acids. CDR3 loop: CAISELGAADTQYF. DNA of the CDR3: TGTGCCATCAGTGAATTGGGGGCTGCAGATACGCAGTATTTT.

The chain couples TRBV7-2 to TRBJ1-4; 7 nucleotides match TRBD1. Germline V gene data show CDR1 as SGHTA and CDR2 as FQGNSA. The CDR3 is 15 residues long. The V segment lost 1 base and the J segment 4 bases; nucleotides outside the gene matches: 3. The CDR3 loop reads CASSLGGTVNEKLFF. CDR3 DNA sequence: TGTGCCAGCAGCTTAGGTGGGACAGTTAATGAAAAACTGTTTTTT.

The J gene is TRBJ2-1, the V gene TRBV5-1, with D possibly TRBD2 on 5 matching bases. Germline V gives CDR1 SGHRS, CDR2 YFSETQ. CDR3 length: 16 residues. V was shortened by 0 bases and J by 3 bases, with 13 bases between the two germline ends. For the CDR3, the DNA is TGCGCCAGCAGCTTGGAAGTGGGAGAAATCTACAATGAGCAGTTCTTC. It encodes CASSLEVGEIYNEQFF.

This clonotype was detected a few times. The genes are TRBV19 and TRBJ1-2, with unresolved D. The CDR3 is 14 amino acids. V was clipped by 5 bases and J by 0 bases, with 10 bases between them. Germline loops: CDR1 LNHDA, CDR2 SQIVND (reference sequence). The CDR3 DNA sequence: TGTGCCAGTAGTCGACACCAAGCTAACTATGGCTACACCTTC. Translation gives CASSRHQANYGYTF.

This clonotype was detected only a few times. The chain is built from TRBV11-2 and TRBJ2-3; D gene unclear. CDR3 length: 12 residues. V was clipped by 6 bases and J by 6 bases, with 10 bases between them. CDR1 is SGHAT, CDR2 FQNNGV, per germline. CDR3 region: CASSPVSDTQYF. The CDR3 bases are TGTGCCAGCAGTCCAGTTTCCGATACGCAGTATTTT.

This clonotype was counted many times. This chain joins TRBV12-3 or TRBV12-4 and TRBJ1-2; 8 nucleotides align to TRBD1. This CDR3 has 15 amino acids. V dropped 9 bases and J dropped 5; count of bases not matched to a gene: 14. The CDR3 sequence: CASTADPGGDYGYTF. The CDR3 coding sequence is TGTGCCAGTACTGCTGATCCAGGGGGCGATTATGGCTACACCTTC.

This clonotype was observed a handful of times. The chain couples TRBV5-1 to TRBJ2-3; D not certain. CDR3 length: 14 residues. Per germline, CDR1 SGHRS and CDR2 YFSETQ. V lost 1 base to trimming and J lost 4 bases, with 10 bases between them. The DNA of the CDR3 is TGCGCCAGCAGCTTGCGCCTGGGCGCAGATACGCAGTATTTT. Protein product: CASSLRLGADTQYF.

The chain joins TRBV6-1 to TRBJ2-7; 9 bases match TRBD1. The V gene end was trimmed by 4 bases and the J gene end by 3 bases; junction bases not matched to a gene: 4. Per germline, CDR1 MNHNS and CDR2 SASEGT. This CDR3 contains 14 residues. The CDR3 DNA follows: TGTGCCAGCAGTGGTCCGGGACAGGGCTACGAGCAGTACTTC. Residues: CASSGPGQGYEQYF.

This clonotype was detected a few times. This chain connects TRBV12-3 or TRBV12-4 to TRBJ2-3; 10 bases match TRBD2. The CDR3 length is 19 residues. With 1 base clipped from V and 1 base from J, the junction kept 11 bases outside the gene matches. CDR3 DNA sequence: TGTGCCAGCAGTTTAGGTCGGGCTAGCGGGAGATCGGGCACAGATACGCAGTATTTT. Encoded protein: CASSLGRASGRSGTDTQYF.

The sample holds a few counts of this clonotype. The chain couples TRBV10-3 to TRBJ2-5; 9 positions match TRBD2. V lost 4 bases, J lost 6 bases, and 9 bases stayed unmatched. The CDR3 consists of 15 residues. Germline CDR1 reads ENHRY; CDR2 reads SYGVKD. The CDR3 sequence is CAISGSGSAVQTQYF. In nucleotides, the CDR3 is TGTGCCATCAGTGGTAGCGGGAGTGCAGTTCAGACCCAGTACTTC.

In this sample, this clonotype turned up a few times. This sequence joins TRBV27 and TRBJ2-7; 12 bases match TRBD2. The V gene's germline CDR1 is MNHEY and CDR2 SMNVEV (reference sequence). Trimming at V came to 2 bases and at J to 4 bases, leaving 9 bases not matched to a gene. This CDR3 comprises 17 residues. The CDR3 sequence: CASSLLASGRAGYEQYF. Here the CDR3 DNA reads TGTGCCAGCAGTTTACTGGCTAGCGGGAGGGCCGGTTACGAGCAGTACTTC.

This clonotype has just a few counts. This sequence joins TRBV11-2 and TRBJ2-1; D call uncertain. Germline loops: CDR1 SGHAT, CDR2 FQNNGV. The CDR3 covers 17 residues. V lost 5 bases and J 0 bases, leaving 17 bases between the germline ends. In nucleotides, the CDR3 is TGTGCCAGCAGCCTACCGTCTAGAACCAGCTCCTACAATGAGCAGTTCTTC. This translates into CASSLPSRTSSYNEQFF.

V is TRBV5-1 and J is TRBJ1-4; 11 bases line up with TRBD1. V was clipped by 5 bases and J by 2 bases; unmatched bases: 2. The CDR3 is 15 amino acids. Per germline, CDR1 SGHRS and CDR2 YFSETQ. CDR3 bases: TGCGCCAGCAGGAGGACAGGGGGCACTAATGAAAAACTGTTTTTT. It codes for CASRRTGGTNEKLFF. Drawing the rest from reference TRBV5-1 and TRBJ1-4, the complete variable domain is KAGVTQTPRYLIKTRGQQVTLSCSPISGHRSVSWYQQTPGQGLQFLFEYFSETQRNKGNFPGRFSGRQFSNSRSEMNVSTLELGDSALYLCASRRTGGTNEKLFFGSGTQLSVL.

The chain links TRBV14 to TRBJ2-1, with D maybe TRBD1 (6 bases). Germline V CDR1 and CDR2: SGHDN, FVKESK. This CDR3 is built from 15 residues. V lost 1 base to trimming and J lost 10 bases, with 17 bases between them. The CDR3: CASSQGGRRQEEQFF. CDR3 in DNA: TGTGCCAGCAGCCAAGGTGGGCGGAGACAGGAGGAGCAGTTCTTC.

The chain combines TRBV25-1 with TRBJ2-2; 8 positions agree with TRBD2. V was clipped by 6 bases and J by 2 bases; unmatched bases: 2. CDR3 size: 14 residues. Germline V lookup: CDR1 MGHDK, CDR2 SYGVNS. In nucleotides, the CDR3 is TGTGCCAGCAGCGCGGGGGGCAACACCGGGGAGCTGTTTTTT. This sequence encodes CASSAGGNTGELFF.

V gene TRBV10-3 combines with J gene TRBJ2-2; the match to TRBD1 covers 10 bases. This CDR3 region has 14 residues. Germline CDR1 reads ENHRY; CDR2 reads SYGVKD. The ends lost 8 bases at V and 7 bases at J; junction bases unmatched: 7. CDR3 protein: CAIAGTGDHGELFF. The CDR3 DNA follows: TGTGCCATCGCCGGGACAGGGGACCACGGGGAGCTGTTTTTT.

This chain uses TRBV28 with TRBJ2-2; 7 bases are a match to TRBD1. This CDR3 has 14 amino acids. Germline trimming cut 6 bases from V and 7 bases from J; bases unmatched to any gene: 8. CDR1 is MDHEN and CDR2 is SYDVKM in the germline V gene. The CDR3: CASRLTGLGGELFF. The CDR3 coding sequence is TGTGCCAGCAGATTGACAGGGTTGGGCGGGGAGCTGTTTTTT.

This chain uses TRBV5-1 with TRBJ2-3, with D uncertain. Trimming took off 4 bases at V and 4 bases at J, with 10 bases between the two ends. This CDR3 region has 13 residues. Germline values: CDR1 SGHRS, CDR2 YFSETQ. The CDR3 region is CASSTNDADTQYF. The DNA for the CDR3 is TGCGCCAGCAGCACCAACGACGCAGATACGCAGTATTTT.

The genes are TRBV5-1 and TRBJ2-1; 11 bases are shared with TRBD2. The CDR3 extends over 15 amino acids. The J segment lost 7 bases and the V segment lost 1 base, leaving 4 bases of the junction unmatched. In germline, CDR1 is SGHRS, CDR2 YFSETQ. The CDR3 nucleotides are TGCGCCAGCAGCTTGACTAGCGGGAGCGTTAATGAGCAGTTCTTC. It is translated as CASSLTSGSVNEQFF.

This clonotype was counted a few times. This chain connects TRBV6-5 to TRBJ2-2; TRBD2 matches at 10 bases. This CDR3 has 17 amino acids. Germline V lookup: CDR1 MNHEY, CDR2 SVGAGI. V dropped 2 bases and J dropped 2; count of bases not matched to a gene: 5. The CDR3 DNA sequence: TGTGCCAGCAGTTACCGGCCTAGCGGGGGCAACACCGGGGAGCTGTTTTTT. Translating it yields CASSYRPSGGNTGELFF.

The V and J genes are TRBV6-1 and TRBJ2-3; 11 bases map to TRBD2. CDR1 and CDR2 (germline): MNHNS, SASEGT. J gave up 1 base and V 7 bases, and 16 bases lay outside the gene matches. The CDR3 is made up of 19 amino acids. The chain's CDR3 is CASTEATSGIDGCTDTQYF. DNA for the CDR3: TGTGCCAGCACCGAGGCGACTAGCGGGATTGATGGGTGCACAGATACGCAGTATTTT.

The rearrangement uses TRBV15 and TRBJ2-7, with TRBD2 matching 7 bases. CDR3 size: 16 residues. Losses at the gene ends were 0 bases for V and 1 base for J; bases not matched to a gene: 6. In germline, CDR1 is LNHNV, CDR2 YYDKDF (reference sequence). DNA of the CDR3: TGTGCCACCAGCAGAGATCTGGTAGCGGGTTCCTACGAGCAGTACTTC. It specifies CATSRDLVAGSYEQYF.